This T cell receptor beta chain stems from a study of T-cell reconstitution after alpha-beta-depleted transplantation in children. Only a few counts were recorded for this clonotype. CDR1 and CDR2 (germline): DFQATT, SNEGSKA (reference sequence). The CDR3 extends over 14 amino acids. Between the trimmed V and J ends, which lost 2 bases and 4 bases, there was a span of 15 bases. The authors prepared the TCRbeta library with unique molecular identifiers. TCRdb called the PCR reads again in MiXCR, with one record for every CDR3 protein. The table shows 200,000 to 300,000 distinct CDR3 sequences, with 20% to 30% occurring only once.

The specimen was PBMCs, collected before TCRalphabeta/CD19-depleted stem cell transplant. This TCR came from a girl aged 2-9 years with Fanconi anemia, due to receive a stem cell transplant. The rearrangement joins TRBV20-1 to TRBJ2-7; a weak D match, TRBD2 (5 bases). In DNA form, the CDR3 reads TGCAGTGCTAGAAGTTACGGGGAGCAGTACGAGCAGTACTTC. This codes for CSARSYGEQYEQYF.